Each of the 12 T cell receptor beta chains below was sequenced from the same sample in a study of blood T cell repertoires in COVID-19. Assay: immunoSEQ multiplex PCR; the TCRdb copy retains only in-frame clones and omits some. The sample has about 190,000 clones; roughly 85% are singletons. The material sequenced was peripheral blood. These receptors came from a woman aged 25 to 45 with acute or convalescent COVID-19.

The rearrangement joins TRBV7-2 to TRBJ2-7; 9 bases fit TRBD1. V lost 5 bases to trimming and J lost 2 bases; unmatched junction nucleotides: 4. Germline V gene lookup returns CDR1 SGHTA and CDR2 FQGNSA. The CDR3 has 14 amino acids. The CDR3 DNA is TGTGCCAGCAGCGGAGGGGACAGGGCCTACGAGCAGTACTTC. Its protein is CASSGGDRAYEQYF.

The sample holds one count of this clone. This CDR3 reads CASSQDRSPLHF. The CDR3 DNA sequence: TGTGCCAGCAGCCAAGATCGTTCACCCCTCCACTTT. The chain recombines TRBV4-2 with TRBJ1-6; no firm D call. The germline gives CDR1 LGHNA, CDR2 YNFKEQ. The germline V and J ends were trimmed by 0 bases and 9 bases, with 3 bases remaining between them. The CDR3 is made up of 12 amino acids.

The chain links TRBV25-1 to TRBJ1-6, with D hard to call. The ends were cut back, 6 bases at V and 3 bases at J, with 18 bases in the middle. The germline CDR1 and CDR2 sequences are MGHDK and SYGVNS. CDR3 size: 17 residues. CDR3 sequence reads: CASSESTTDYYNSPLHF. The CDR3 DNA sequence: TGTGCCAGCAGCGAAAGTACCACTGACTACTATAATTCACCCCTCCACTTT.

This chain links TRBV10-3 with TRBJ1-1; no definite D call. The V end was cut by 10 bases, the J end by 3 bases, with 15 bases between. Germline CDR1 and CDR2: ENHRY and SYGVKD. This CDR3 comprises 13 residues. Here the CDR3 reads CATTVREDTEAFF. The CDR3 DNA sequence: TGTGCCACCACCGTCCGGGAGGACACTGAAGCTTTCTTT.

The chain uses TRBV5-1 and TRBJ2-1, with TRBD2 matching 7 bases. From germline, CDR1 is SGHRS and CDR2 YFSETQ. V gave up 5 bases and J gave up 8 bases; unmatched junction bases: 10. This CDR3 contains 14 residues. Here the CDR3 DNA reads TGCGCCAGCAGTTTACGGGACTATGGGGATGAGCAGTTCTTC. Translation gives CASSLRDYGDEQFF.

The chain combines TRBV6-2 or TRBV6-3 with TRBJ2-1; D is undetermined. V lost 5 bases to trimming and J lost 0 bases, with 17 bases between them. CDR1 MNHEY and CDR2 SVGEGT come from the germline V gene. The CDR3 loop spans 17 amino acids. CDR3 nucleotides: TGTGCCAGCAGTGGTCCGACTCCAGAATCCTCCTACAATGAGCAGTTCTTC. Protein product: CASSGPTPESSYNEQFF.

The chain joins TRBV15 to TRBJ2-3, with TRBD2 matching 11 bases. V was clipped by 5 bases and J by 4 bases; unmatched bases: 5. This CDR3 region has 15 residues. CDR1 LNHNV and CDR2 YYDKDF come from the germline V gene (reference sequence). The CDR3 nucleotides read TGTGCCACCAGCGTTAGCGGGAGGGTCTCAGATACGCAGTATTTT. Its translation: CATSVSGRVSDTQYF.

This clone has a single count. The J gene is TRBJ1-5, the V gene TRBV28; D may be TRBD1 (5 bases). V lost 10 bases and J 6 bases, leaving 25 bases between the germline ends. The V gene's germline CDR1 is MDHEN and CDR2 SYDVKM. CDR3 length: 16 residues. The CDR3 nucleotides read TGTGCCACCTGCAGGGATCCACTCATTCGGTCTCAGCCCCAGCATTTT. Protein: CATCRDPLIRSQPQHF.

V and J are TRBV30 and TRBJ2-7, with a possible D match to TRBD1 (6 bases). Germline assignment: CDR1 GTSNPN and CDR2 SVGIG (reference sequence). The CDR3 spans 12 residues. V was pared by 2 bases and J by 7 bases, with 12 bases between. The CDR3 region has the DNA TGTGCCTGGAGTCAGGGGCTATGGGAGCAGTACTTC. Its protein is CAWSQGLWEQYF.

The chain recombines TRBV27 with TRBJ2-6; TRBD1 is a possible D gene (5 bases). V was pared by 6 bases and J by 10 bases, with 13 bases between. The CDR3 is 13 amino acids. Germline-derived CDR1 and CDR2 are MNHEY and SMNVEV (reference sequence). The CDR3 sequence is CASRPAGLNVLTF. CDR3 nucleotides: TGTGCCAGCAGACCAGCAGGGTTAAACGTCCTGACTTTC.

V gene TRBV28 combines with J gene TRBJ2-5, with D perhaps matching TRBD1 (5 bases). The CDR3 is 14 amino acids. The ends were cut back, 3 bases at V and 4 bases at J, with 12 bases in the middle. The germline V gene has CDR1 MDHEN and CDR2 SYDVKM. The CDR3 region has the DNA TGTGCCAGCAGTTTTTTCAGCAGGGCAGAGACCCAGTACTTC. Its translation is CASSFFSRAETQYF.

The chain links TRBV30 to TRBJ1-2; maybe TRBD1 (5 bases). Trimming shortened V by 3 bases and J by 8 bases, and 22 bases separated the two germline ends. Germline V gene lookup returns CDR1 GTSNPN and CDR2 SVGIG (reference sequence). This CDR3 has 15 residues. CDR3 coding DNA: TGTGCCTGGAGCCCTCCCCCTCCTCGACAGCACGGCTACACCTTC. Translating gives CAWSPPPPRQHGYTF.